This TCR beta chain was recorded in a study of CD8+ T cells in alopecia areata (dated by TCRdb to 2017 to 2018). Some background on the complete study: The treated patients took part in an open-label pilot trial in which moderate-to-severe alopecia areata was treated with oral tofacitinib at 5 to 10 mg twice daily. Patients received tofacitinib for 6 to 18 months and were then followed off drug for 6 months to check for delayed response and recurrence. In treated patients, disease severity was measured using the SALT score, which gives the percentage of scalp surface area affected. In both human patients and the C3H/HeJ mouse model, the study applied high-throughput TCRbeta sequencing to look at T cell clonal expansion in alopecia areata. Human TCRbeta sequencing covered scalp tissue and sorted CD4+ and CD8+ peripheral blood T cells from patchy and totalis/universalis alopecia areata patients and healthy controls. Tofacitinib-treated patients had biopsies at baseline and at 4 and 24 weeks of treatment, with a later scalp biopsy in several patients. Scalp clonality was compared across normal scalp (n=4), patchy alopecia areata scalp (n=8), and alopecia totalis/universalis scalp (n=8). RNA came from the PAXgene miRNA kit for fixed scalp, the miRNeasy kit for PBMCs, and the RNeasy kit for mouse skin. immunoSEQ multiplex PCR using 35 Vbeta forward primers and 13 Jbeta reverse primers was used to amplify TCRbeta CDR3 regions.

Overall results and qualifications from the work: Resident alphabeta T cells in normal human skin are also sequenced, complicating scalp TCR repertoire analysis, unlike mouse skin dominated by gammadelta T cells. Because the treated cohort was small and included a single nonresponder, larger studies are needed to assess links between baseline CD8+ expansion and response. Compared with mice, TCR sequences shared between patients were less clear, possibly partly because of HLA diversity across the patient population. Lesional scalp, especially in alopecia totalis/universalis, showed higher clonality and more expanded CD8+ clones than normal scalp, suggesting antigenic drive. During tofacitinib treatment, many expanded lesional clones remained in scalp and blood, and this persistence may partly explain relapse after treatment is stopped. Scalp clonality and the number of expanded CD8+ clones among the top 100 scalp clones were significantly decreased by tofacitinib.

What this sample's treatment or condition label stands for: oral pan-JAK inhibitor, 5-10 mg twice daily. From alopecia areata patients, peripheral blood was collected along with lesional scalp punch biopsies. After PBMCs were isolated by density centrifugation and stained for CD3, CD4 and CD8, a FACSAria was used to sort CD4+ and CD8+ T cells. The CDR3, cysteine through phenylalanine, is 14 amino acids long. The DNA shown is the 42-base CDR3, in frame from base 1. Via the germline V gene, CDR1 is SNHLY and CDR2 FYNNEI. Library generation was performed with the immunoSEQ multiplex PCR assay. For TCR sequencing, RNA was extracted from every sample and reverse transcribed into cDNA to serve as template. SuperScript III was used for first-strand cDNA synthesis, primed with a 2:1 mix of oligo-dT and random hexamers. A synthetic immune receptor repertoire was used to gauge amplification bias, and whatever bias remained was removed computationally. As for the authors' bioinformatics: Raw reads were preprocessed to remove errors, and CDR3 was defined by IMGT conventions from the conserved cysteine to phenylalanine. Clonality was computed as 1 minus the Shannon entropy, with the entropy normalized by log2 of the number of productive unique TCRs. CD4 or CD8 identity of scalp clones was inferred by cross-referencing scalp TCRbeta sequences with sorted blood CD4 and CD8 repertoires. TCRdb's version of the immuneACCESS table is confined to in-frame rearrangements and falls short of the full clone set. An unresolved V gene accounts for under half of the shortfall where checked; the remainder is of unknown origin. The V and J calls and clone size are taken from that table; D and trimming were inferred from the DNA. Recorded for this sample are hundreds of thousands of clones; approximately 72% of them occurred a single time. In total, the top ten clones hold 0.95% to 1.5% of the sample.

As for this clone: Its antigen is not yet known. Sequence at one end of the junction differs from germline and may be a read error.

Material: CD4+ T cells sorted from blood, obtained around week 46, from a patient treated with tofacitinib. The sequence derives from a human donor with alopecia areata. The rearrangement combines TRBV2 with TRBJ2-3; there is no confident call for the D gene. CDR3 region: CASSGQSYTDTQYF. The DNA reads as follows: TGTGCCAGCAGTGGCCAGAGCTACACAGATACACAGTATTTT.